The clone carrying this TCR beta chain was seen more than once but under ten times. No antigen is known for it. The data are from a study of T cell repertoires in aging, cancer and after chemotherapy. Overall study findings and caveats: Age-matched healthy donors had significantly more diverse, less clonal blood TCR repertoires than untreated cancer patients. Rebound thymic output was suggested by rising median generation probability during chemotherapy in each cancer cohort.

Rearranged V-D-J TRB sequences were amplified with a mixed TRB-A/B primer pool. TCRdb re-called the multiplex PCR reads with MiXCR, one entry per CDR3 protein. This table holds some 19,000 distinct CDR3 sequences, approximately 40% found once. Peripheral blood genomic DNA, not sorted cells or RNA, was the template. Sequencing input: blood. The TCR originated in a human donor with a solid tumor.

This chain's CDR3 is CASSYGGSSYNEQFF. The DNA of the CDR3 is TGTGCCAGCAGTTATGGCGGGAGCTCCTACAATGAGCAGTTCTTC. The chain links TRBV6-5 to TRBJ2-1; 7 nucleotides match TRBD2. The V gene's germline CDR1 is MNHEY and CDR2 SVGAGI. This CDR3 contains 15 residues. V was pared by 3 bases and J by 0 bases, with 2 bases of the junction left unmatched.